Below, 25 T cell receptor beta chains from the same sample are listed, as sequenced in a study of T cell repertoires in aging, cancer and after chemotherapy. Multiplex touch-down PCR with TRB-A/B primers amplified rearranged V-D-J TRB sequences. TCRdb re-called the multiplex PCR reads with MiXCR, one entry per CDR3 protein. The table includes thousands of distinct CDR3 sequences, around 50% detected once. Peripheral blood genomic DNA, not sorted cells or RNA, was the template. Sequenced input: blood. The receptors were sampled from a human donor with a blood cancer.

Only a few counts were recorded for this clonotype. This rearrangement joins TRBV15 to TRBJ1-2; no clear D gene. Between the trimmed V and J ends, which lost 1 base and 2 bases, there was a span of 8 bases. The germline V gene encodes CDR1 LNHNV and CDR2 YYDKDF (reference sequence). The CDR3 spans 14 residues. DNA for the CDR3: TGTGCCACCAGCAGAGCCTTAGGGAACTATGGCTACACCTTC. It translates to CATSRALGNYGYTF. Using reference TRBV15 and TRBJ1-2 for the parts outside the CDR3, the full variable domain is DAMVIQNPRYQVTQFGKPVTLSCSQTLNHNVMYWYQQKSSQAPKLLFHYYDKDFNNEADTPDNFQSRRPNTSFCFLDIRSPGLGDTAMYLCATSRALGNYGYTFGSGTRLTVV.

The chain recombines TRBV6-5 with TRBJ2-3, with D perhaps TRBD1 (6 bases). Germline V CDR1 and CDR2: MNHEY, SVGAGI. Trimming removed 5 bases at V and 3 bases at J, with 12 bases between. The CDR3 has 14 amino acids. The CDR3 DNA reads as TGTGCCAGCAGTACCCGCCAGGGGACAGATACGCAGTATTTT. Protein sequence: CASSTRQGTDTQYF.

This clonotype was counted a single time. The CDR3 sequence: CASWTGKGGSPLHF. CDR3 DNA: TGTGCCAGCTGGACCGGGAAAGGAGGTTCACCCCTCCACTTT. The J gene is TRBJ1-6, the V gene TRBV27; no reliable D call. The CDR3 is 14 residues long. Germline assignment: CDR1 MNHEY and CDR2 SMNVEV (reference sequence). V lost 8 bases and J lost 9, with 17 bases in between.

This chain uses TRBV6-5 with TRBJ2-7; 7 bases agree with TRBD1. V gave up 5 bases and J gave up 3 bases; unmatched junction bases: 7. Germline-derived CDR1 and CDR2 are MNHEY and SVGAGI. The CDR3 is 14 amino acids. CDR3 amino acids: CASSTGQDSYEQYF. The CDR3, as DNA: TGTGCCAGCAGTACAGGACAGGATAGCTACGAGCAGTACTTC.

This clonotype has only a few counts. The chain combines TRBV12-3 or TRBV12-4 with TRBJ2-7, with no clear D. V was cut by 1 base and J by 3 bases, with 4 bases left in between. There are 12 residues in the CDR3. In DNA, the CDR3 is TGTGCCAGCAGTTTAGGGAGCTACGAGCAGTACTTC. This gives the protein CASSLGSYEQYF.

This chain joins TRBV30 and TRBJ1-3, with no clear D. V lost 2 bases, J lost 0 bases, and 5 bases lay in between. The length of the CDR3 is 13 residues. Germline loops: CDR1 GTSNPN, CDR2 SVGIG (reference sequence). CDR3 region: CAWSLSSGNTIYF. The CDR3 DNA sequence: TGTGCCTGGAGTCTGAGCTCTGGAAACACCATATATTTT.

This chain connects TRBV10-3 to TRBJ2-7, with no clear D. The CDR3 has 11 residues. Germline assignment: CDR1 ENHRY and CDR2 SYGVKD. V dropped 6 bases and J dropped 2 bases, with 5 bases sitting between them. CDR3 amino acids: CAISETYEQYF. CDR3 nucleotides: TGTGCCATCAGCGAGACCTACGAGCAGTACTTC.

This clonotype was seen a few times. This rearrangement joins TRBV5-6 to TRBJ2-1; a weak D match, TRBD2 (6 bases). Germline CDR1 and CDR2: SGHDT and YYEEEE. CDR3 length: 16 amino acids. V was trimmed by 5 bases and J by 0 bases, leaving 15 bases between them. CDR3 bases: TGTGCCAGCAGTCGGACTACCCGGAGCTCCTACAATGAGCAGTTCTTC. It translates to CASSRTTRSSYNEQFF.

This chain links TRBV6-5 with TRBJ2-2; 7 positions match TRBD1. This CDR3 has 16 residues. The germline V gene encodes CDR1 MNHEY and CDR2 SVGAGI. V trimming: 7 bases; J trimming: 5 bases; junction bases outside the gene matches: 13. CDR3 sequence: CASTRMTGLRTGELFF. The CDR3 nucleotides are TGTGCCAGCACTCGCATGACAGGGCTGCGGACCGGGGAGCTGTTTTTT.

V and J are TRBV6-5 and TRBJ1-2, with D hard to call. Trimming shortened V by 5 bases and J by 5 bases, and 15 bases separated the two germline ends. CDR3 length: 14 residues. CDR1 and CDR2 (germline): MNHEY, SVGAGI. The CDR3 protein is CASSRTRSEYGYTF. The CDR3 coding sequence is TGTGCCAGCAGTCGAACCCGCTCAGAATATGGCTACACCTTC.

This clonotype was picked up a small number of times. The V gene is TRBV11-3, the J gene TRBJ1-2; a weak D match, TRBD1 (5 bases). This CDR3 is 14 amino acids long. Trimming removed 3 bases from V and 1 base from J, with 9 bases in between. CDR1 and CDR2 from the germline V gene are SGHNT and YENEEA. The DNA of the CDR3 is TGTGCCAGCAGCTTTCGGCAGGGTAACTATGGCTACACCTTC. Protein sequence: CASSFRQGNYGYTF.

The V and J genes are TRBV5-6 and TRBJ2-7, with TRBD1 as a possible D gene (6 bases). The CDR3 is 13 amino acids. The V gene lost 7 bases and the J gene lost 2 bases, with 13 bases spanning the gap. Germline CDR1 reads SGHDT; CDR2 reads YYEEEE. CDR3: CASSRGQPYEQYF. In nucleotides, the CDR3 is TGTGCCAGCTCCCGCGGACAGCCCTACGAGCAGTACTTC.

By share, this clonotype ranks as medium-sized. This chain connects TRBV29-1 to TRBJ2-5; 13 bases fit TRBD2. The CDR3 runs 17 residues. The V and J ends lost 4 bases and 5 bases, in that order; junction bases with no gene match: 13. Germline CDR1 is SQVTM and CDR2 is ANQGSEA. The CDR3 DNA sequence: TGCAGCGTTGGGGGAAGTAAGGGGACTAGCGGGACGGAGACCCAGTACTTC. Translated, it gives CSVGGSKGTSGTETQYF.

This clonotype was recorded a few times. V gene TRBV5-6 combines with J gene TRBJ2-1, with a tentative D call TRBD1 (5 bases). Germline V gene data show CDR1 as SGHDT and CDR2 as YYEEEE. The V gene lost 0 bases and the J gene lost 13 bases, with 11 bases spanning the gap. The CDR3 contains 12 residues. For the CDR3, the DNA is TGTGCCAGCAGCTTGGCCTCAGGGTTACAGTTCTTC. This codes for CASSLASGLQFF.

The chain couples TRBV6-5 to TRBJ1-2, with D uncertain. Trimming left V 5 bases short and J 4 bases short, with 8 bases between. Per the germline V gene, CDR1 is MNHEY and CDR2 is SVGAGI. CDR3 length: 12 residues. CDR3 region: CASSVRGYGYTF. CDR3 in DNA: TGTGCCAGCAGTGTCCGGGGCTATGGCTACACCTTC.

The chain is built from TRBV30 and TRBJ2-2; TRBD1 agrees at 7 bases. Germline-derived CDR1 and CDR2 are GTSNPN and SVGIG (reference sequence). The CDR3 consists of 14 residues. Losses at the gene ends were 1 base for V and 4 bases for J; bases not matched to a gene: 3. CDR3 protein: CAWSAGTATGELFF. For the CDR3, the DNA is TGTGCCTGGAGTGCCGGGACAGCCACCGGGGAGCTGTTTTTT.

The chain uses TRBV19 and TRBJ1-3; D unresolved. In germline, CDR1 is LNHDA, CDR2 SQIVND (reference sequence). The CDR3 loop spans 14 amino acids. Trimming took 7 bases from V and 2 from J, leaving 12 bases between them. The DNA of the CDR3 is TGTGCCAGTATTGAGGGCTCGGCTGGAAACACCATATATTTT. Translated, it gives CASIEGSAGNTIYF.

In its sample, this clonotype was seen once. This rearrangement joins TRBV30 to TRBJ1-6, with 7 bases fitting TRBD1. The CDR3 is made up of 13 amino acids. Germline loops: CDR1 GTSNPN, CDR2 SVGIG (reference sequence). J was trimmed by 10 bases and V by 5 bases; bases with no gene match: 8. The CDR3 DNA reads TGTGCCTGGCTCCAGGGGGTAAGGTCACCCCTCCACTTT. Protein: CAWLQGVRSPLHF.

The chain couples TRBV7-2 to TRBJ2-2; D gene ambiguous. The V gene lost 1 base and the J gene lost 0 bases, with 6 bases spanning the gap. The length of the CDR3 is 15 residues. Germline CDR1 and CDR2: SGHTA and FQGNSA. CDR3 in amino acids: CASSLGRTNTGELFF. DNA of the CDR3: TGTGCCAGCAGCTTAGGACGGACGAACACCGGGGAGCTGTTTTTT. Looking up the rest from reference TRBV7-2 and TRBJ2-2 gives the full variable domain: GAGVSQSPSNKVTEKGKDVELRCDPISGHTALYWYRQSLGQGLEFLIYFQGNSAPDKSGLPSDRFSAERTGGSVSTLTIQRTQQEDSAVYLCASSLGRTNTGELFFGEGSRLTVL.

The chain carries TRBV30 and TRBJ2-7; possibly TRBD1 for D (7 bases). There are 13 residues in the CDR3. Trimming stripped 2 bases from V and 6 bases from J, with 14 bases between. Per the germline V gene, CDR1 is GTSNPN and CDR2 is SVGIG (reference sequence). CDR3 residues: CAWSQGVGGEQYF. CDR3 in DNA: TGTGCCTGGAGTCAGGGGGTGGGGGGCGAGCAGTACTTC.

As to this clonotype: One junction end disagrees with the germline gene, perhaps due to a read error. This chain uses TRBV27 with TRBJ2-7, with 9 bases identical to TRBD1. CDR3 size: 13 residues. Germline assignment: CDR1 MNHEY and CDR2 SMNVEV (reference sequence). The CDR3 bases are TGTGCCACCAGTGCCCGACAGGGGGGCGAGCAGTACTTC. This gives the protein CATSARQGGEQYF.

V usage is TRBV19 and J usage is TRBJ2-1, with 8 bases fitting TRBD2. The ends lost 1 base at V and 1 base at J; junction bases unmatched: 15. This CDR3 is 20 amino acids long. Germline V gene sequence: CDR1 LNHDA, CDR2 SQIVND (reference sequence). The CDR3 bases are TGTGCCAGTAGTATAGCCGGGCTAGCGGGTTGGAGGGGATCCTACAATGAGCAGTTCTTC. Protein product: CASSIAGLAGWRGSYNEQFF.

The chain links TRBV6-1 to TRBJ1-1; unclear D gene. Germline V gene lookup returns CDR1 MNHNS and CDR2 SASEGT. This CDR3 has 14 amino acids. The V end was cut by 4 bases, the J end by 0 bases, with 9 bases between. The CDR3 here is CASSVGRLNTEAFF. CDR3 nucleotides: TGTGCCAGCAGTGTCGGGCGTCTGAACACTGAAGCTTTCTTT.

In its sample, this clonotype was seen a few times. This chain connects TRBV6-5 to TRBJ2-1; 11 bases match TRBD1. Germline CDR1 is MNHEY and CDR2 is SVGAGI. With 2 bases clipped from V and 8 bases from J, the junction kept 5 bases outside the gene matches. This CDR3 contains 15 residues. CDR3 bases: TGTGCCAGCAGTTACGGGACAGGGGGGACAGATGAGCAGTTCTTC. Residues: CASSYGTGGTDEQFF.

The table lists this clonotype with a few counts. The rearrangement uses TRBV7-2 and TRBJ1-5; TRBD1 might be the D (5 bases). The germline gives CDR1 SGHTA, CDR2 FQGNSA. V lost 5 bases and J 4 bases, leaving 9 bases between the germline ends. The CDR3 length is 13 residues. Here the CDR3 reads CASSQRGNQPQHF. In DNA, the CDR3 is TGTGCCAGCAGCCAACGGGGGAATCAGCCCCAGCATTTT.